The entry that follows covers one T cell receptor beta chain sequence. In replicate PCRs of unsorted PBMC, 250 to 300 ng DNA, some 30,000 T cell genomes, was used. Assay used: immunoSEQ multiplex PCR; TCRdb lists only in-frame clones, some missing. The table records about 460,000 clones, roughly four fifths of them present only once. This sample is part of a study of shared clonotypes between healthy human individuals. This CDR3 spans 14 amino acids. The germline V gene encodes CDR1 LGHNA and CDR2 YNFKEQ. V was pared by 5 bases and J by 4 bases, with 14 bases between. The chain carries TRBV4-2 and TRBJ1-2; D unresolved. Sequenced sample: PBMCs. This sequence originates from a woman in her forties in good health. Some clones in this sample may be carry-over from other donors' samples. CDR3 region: CASSLDRGSYGYTF. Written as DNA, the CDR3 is TGTGCCAGCAGCTTGGATCGGGGTAGCTATGGCTACACCTTC.